These 6 T cell receptor beta chains were sequenced from one sample in a study of blood T cell repertoires in COVID-19 (TCRdb year 2020). Libraries came from the immunoSEQ multiplex PCR assay. As stored in TCRdb, this immuneACCESS dataset retains in-frame rearrangements with V and J assigned. A fraction of the clones does not appear; measured against another copy, unresolved V genes explain less than half of the discrepancy, and the remainder lacks a known reason. The sample table holds 85,000 to 110,000 clones, of which approximately 89% were seen once. The ten top clones hold 15% to 20% of the sample. Sequences were obtained from peripheral blood. The receptors here all came from a woman of 80 years or more in a cohort sampled during active COVID-19.

The chain couples TRBV5-1 to TRBJ2-7, with D tentatively TRBD2 (5 bases). The CDR3 totals 15 residues. CDR1 is SGHRS, CDR2 YFSETQ, per germline. V lost 4 bases to trimming and J lost 0 bases, with 14 bases between them. The CDR3 region is CASSLSAGDSYEQYF. The CDR3 DNA sequence: TGCGCCAGCAGCCTTAGCGCAGGCGACTCCTACGAGCAGTACTTC.

The chain combines TRBV19 with TRBJ1-2; perhaps TRBD1 as D (6 bases). Germline loops: CDR1 LNHDA, CDR2 SQIVND (reference sequence). V gave up 10 bases and J gave up 4 bases, with 16 bases separating them. The CDR3 loop spans 13 amino acids. The CDR3 bases are TGTGCCACTCGACCCCAGGGGTCCTATGGCTACACCTTC. Amino acid sequence: CATRPQGSYGYTF. The variable domain in full, with the rest retrieved from reference TRBV19 and TRBJ1-2, is DGGITQSPKYLFRKEGQNVTLSCEQNLNHDAMYWYRQDPGQGLRLIYYSQIVNDFQKGDIAEGYSVSREKKESFPLTVTSAQKNPTAFYLCATRPQGSYGYTFGSGTRLTVV.

The chain couples TRBV3-1 (or the pseudogene TRBV3-2) to TRBJ2-1, with 7 positions matching TRBD1. This CDR3 has 18 residues. Germline V CDR1 and CDR2: LGHDT, YNNKEL (reference sequence). The V gene end was trimmed by 4 bases and the J gene end by 4 bases; junction bases not matched to a gene: 16. The CDR3 region has the DNA TGTGCCAGCAGCCTCAATACCAGAAGGGGGCCCGATTACAATGAGCAGTTCTTC. Protein product: CASSLNTRRGPDYNEQFF.

The chain employs TRBV14 and TRBJ2-4, with D possibly TRBD2 on 5 matching bases. The CDR3 contains 17 residues. Germline V gives CDR1 SGHDN, CDR2 FVKESK. V was cut by 1 base and J by 7 bases, with 20 bases left in between. As DNA, the CDR3 is TGTGCCAGCAGCCAAGGAGGGTATCGGGATGGTTACAACATTCAGTACTTC. Translating it yields CASSQGGYRDGYNIQYF.

The chain links TRBV10-1 to TRBJ2-7; TRBD2 aligns across 8 bases. Germline assignment: CDR1 WNHNN and CDR2 SYGVQD (reference sequence). There are 14 residues in the CDR3. V was clipped by 4 bases and J by 0 bases; unmatched bases: 2. The CDR3 here is CASSVSGSSYEQYF. CDR3 nucleotides: TGCGCCAGCAGTGTAAGCGGGAGCTCCTACGAGCAGTACTTC.

The chain links TRBV5-1 to TRBJ2-7, with 10 bases aligning to TRBD2. Germline V gene data show CDR1 as SGHRS and CDR2 as YFSETQ. The CDR3 loop spans 16 amino acids. J was trimmed by 2 bases and V by 4 bases; bases with no gene match: 9. CDR3 sequence reads: CASSPGTSVFPYEQYF. The CDR3 coding sequence is TGCGCCAGCAGCCCCGGGACTAGCGTCTTCCCCTACGAGCAGTACTTC.